The 21 T cell receptor beta chains presented below share a single source sample, sequenced in a study of CD8 T cells in ankylosing spondylitis. Study-level results: Blood of patients with ankylosing spondylitis appeared to be characterized by a TCR beta motif of roughly eight highly homologous variants.

Using its own MiXCR run on the 5' RACE reads, TCRdb lists one record per CDR3 protein. The table includes hundreds of thousands of distinct CDR3 sequences, about 10% detected once. Antigen specificity for these receptors is unknown. Material for sequencing was blood, either unsorted or a sorted T cell fraction (not recorded which). The receptors come from a male donor with ankylosing spondylitis.

This clonotype was seen many times. This chain links TRBV6-1 with TRBJ2-3; 8 bases fit TRBD2. CDR3 size: 14 residues. CDR1 and CDR2 from the germline V gene are MNHNS and SASEGT. Germline trimming cut 7 bases from V and 6 bases from J; bases unmatched to any gene: 9. The CDR3 nucleotides read TGTGCCAGCAAATATCGGGAGGGTTTCGATACGCAGTATTTT. Protein product: CASKYREGFDTQYF.

The gene calls are TRBV20-1 and TRBJ2-5; 7 bases align to TRBD2. V trimming: 6 bases; J trimming: 4 bases; junction bases outside the gene matches: 5. This CDR3 has 12 amino acids. From germline, CDR1 is DFQATT and CDR2 SNEGSKA (reference sequence). The CDR3 bases are TGCAGTGCGGGAGGGCAGGCAGAGACCCAGTACTTC. It codes for CSAGGQAETQYF.

This clonotype was seen many times. The chain has TRBV28 and TRBJ1-5; 8 bases align to TRBD1. The CDR3 length is 14 residues. V lost 3 bases, J lost 3 bases, and 1 base stayed unmatched. Germline values: CDR1 MDHEN, CDR2 SYDVKM. The chain's CDR3 is CASSLTGDNQPQHF. CDR3 nucleotide sequence: TGTGCCAGCAGTTTGACAGGGGACAATCAGCCCCAGCATTTT.

This clonotype was found many times. The chain has TRBV14 and TRBJ2-7; D gene ambiguous. The CDR3 sequence is 15 residues long. V was pared by 2 bases and J by 3 bases, with 14 bases between. Germline V gene data show CDR1 as SGHDN and CDR2 as FVKESK. CDR3 nucleotides: TGTGCCAGCAGCCAAATTGGGTCCAGGTTCTACGAGCAGTACTTC. It encodes CASSQIGSRFYEQYF. The entire variable domain, with the rest obtained from reference TRBV14 and TRBJ2-7, is as follows: EAGVTQFPSHSVIEKGQTVTLRCDPISGHDNLYWYRRVMGKEIKFLLHFVKESKQDESGMPNNRFLAERTGGTYSTLKVQPAELEDSGVYFCASSQIGSRFYEQYFGPGTRLTVT.

This chain links TRBV29-1 with TRBJ1-2, with D maybe TRBD1 (6 bases). The germline V gene has CDR1 SQVTM and CDR2 ANQGSEA. This CDR3 comprises 16 residues. Trimming stripped 3 bases from V and 5 bases from J, with 22 bases between. CDR3 nucleotide sequence: TGCAGCGTTGAGCCTCATGGACTGAGGGGGGAATATGGCTACACCTTC. It codes for CSVEPHGLRGEYGYTF.

Many counts were recorded for this clonotype. The rearrangement links TRBV4-2 to TRBJ1-2; D gene unclear. The CDR3 covers 14 residues. V lost 2 bases and J 4 bases, leaving 11 bases between the germline ends. Germline V lookup: CDR1 LGHNA, CDR2 YNFKEQ. The CDR3 spells CASSQPKTGYGYTF. The CDR3 bases are TGTGCCAGCAGCCAACCTAAAACTGGCTATGGCTACACCTTC.

This clonotype has just a few counts. V usage is TRBV20-1 and J usage is TRBJ2-7, with D perhaps TRBD2 (6 bases). Germline-derived CDR1 and CDR2 are DFQATT and SNEGSKA (reference sequence). This CDR3 has 16 amino acids. V lost 3 bases and J lost 2, with 20 bases in between. The CDR3 sequence: CSARDPLGGLPYEQYF. The CDR3 DNA sequence: TGCAGTGCTAGGGACCCCCTCGGGGGTTTACCCTACGAGCAGTACTTC.

The gene calls are TRBV19 and TRBJ2-5, with TRBD1 as a possible D gene (6 bases). CDR1 and CDR2 (germline): LNHDA, SQIVND (reference sequence). CDR3 length: 13 residues. Trimming stripped 6 bases from V and 2 bases from J, with 10 bases between. The DNA of the CDR3 is TGTGCCAGTAGAAAAGGGGGACAAGAGACCCAGTACTTC. It translates to CASRKGGQETQYF. The variable domain in full, completed from reference TRBV19 and TRBJ2-5, reads DGGITQSPKYLFRKEGQNVTLSCEQNLNHDAMYWYRQDPGQGLRLIYYSQIVNDFQKGDIAEGYSVSREKKESFPLTVTSAQKNPTAFYLCASRKGGQETQYFGPGTRLLVL.

Only a few counts were recorded for this clonotype. The V gene is TRBV3-1, the J gene TRBJ2-3; weak D call: TRBD2 (6 bases). The germline V gene has CDR1 LGHDT and CDR2 YNNKEL (reference sequence). With 4 bases removed from V and 2 bases from J, the gap between germline ends came to 16 bases. The CDR3 contains 16 residues. The DNA for the CDR3 is TGTGCCAGCAGCCCTACTCGGGGGATACACACAGATACGCAGTATTTT. Protein: CASSPTRGIHTDTQYF.

This rearrangement joins TRBV28 to TRBJ2-7; D unresolved. CDR1 and CDR2 from the germline V gene are MDHEN and SYDVKM. The CDR3 is 13 amino acids. The germline V and J ends were trimmed by 7 bases and 3 bases, with 13 bases remaining between them. The DNA for the CDR3 is TGTGCCAGCAAGACTCCCGCCCGCTACGAGCAGTACTTC. Its translation is CASKTPARYEQYF.

This clonotype was picked up many times. The chain is built from TRBV20-1 and TRBJ2-1; TRBD2 might be the D (6 bases). There are 11 residues in the CDR3. Looked up from germline, CDR1 is DFQATT and CDR2 is SNEGSKA (reference sequence). V was shortened by 6 bases and J by 10 bases, with 13 bases between the two germline ends. Written as DNA, the CDR3 is TGCAGTGCGGAGGGACTCGCCGAGCAGTTCTTC. The encoded protein is CSAEGLAEQFF.

This clonotype was seen once. The rearrangement joins TRBV7-2 to TRBJ2-5, with 10 nucleotides matching TRBD1. The length of the CDR3 is 15 residues. V shed 6 bases, J shed 1 base, and the junction held 5 bases outside the gene matches. The germline V gene encodes CDR1 SGHTA and CDR2 FQGNSA. The CDR3 loop reads CASRGGQGFQETQYF. In DNA, the CDR3 is TGTGCCAGCAGGGGGGGACAGGGGTTCCAAGAGACCCAGTACTTC.

The chain couples TRBV7-2 to TRBJ1-3; 7 bases fit TRBD1. CDR3 size: 13 residues. V trimming: 5 bases; J trimming: 10 bases; junction bases outside the gene matches: 8. Germline V gives CDR1 SGHTA, CDR2 FQGNSA. The CDR3 protein is CASSTRQGGTIYF. The DNA of the CDR3 is TGTGCCAGCAGCACGAGACAGGGAGGGACCATATATTTT. The entire variable domain, with the rest obtained from reference TRBV7-2 and TRBJ1-3, is as follows: GAGVSQSPSNKVTEKGKDVELRCDPISGHTALYWYRQSLGQGLEFLIYFQGNSAPDKSGLPSDRFSAERTGGSVSTLTIQRTQQEDSAVYLCASSTRQGGTIYFGEGSWLTVV.

Notes on this clonotype: This may be a read error: a much more frequent sequence differs by one nucleotide. The rearrangement links TRBV7-9 to TRBJ2-7, with a tentative D call TRBD2 (6 bases). V was clipped by 3 bases and J by 3 bases, with 9 bases between them. The CDR3 loop spans 13 amino acids. Germline V gene sequence: CDR1 SEHNR, CDR2 FQNEAQ (reference sequence). CDR3 region: CASSLGEVYEQYF. CDR3 coding DNA: TGTGCCAGCAGCTTGGGGGAGGTCTACGAGCAGTACTTC.

This clonotype was detected many times. The J gene is TRBJ1-4, the V gene TRBV7-6; no firm D call. Trimming pared 1 base from V and 5 bases from J, leaving 11 bases between. The CDR3 is 15 residues long. CDR1 and CDR2 from the germline V gene are SGHVS and FNYEAQ. The CDR3 coding sequence is TGTGCCAGCAGCTTAGACCGGAGCTTCAATGAAAAACTGTTTTTT. Its translation is CASSLDRSFNEKLFF.

A remark on this clonotype: This sequence is one base from a far larger clone and is likely a read error. Here the CDR3 DNA reads TGCAGTGCTATAGCGGGGAGCACAGATACGCAGTATTTT. Translation: CSAIAGSTDTQYF. V and J are TRBV20-1 and TRBJ2-3; 8 nucleotides match TRBD2. This CDR3 has 13 amino acids. Germline V lookup: CDR1 DFQATT, CDR2 SNEGSKA (reference sequence). J was trimmed by 0 bases and V by 4 bases; bases with no gene match: 0.

This clonotype was seen many times. The rearrangement uses TRBV5-1 and TRBJ2-3; 12 nucleotides agree with TRBD2. The CDR3 has 16 residues. V lost 3 bases, J lost 4 bases, and 6 bases stayed unmatched. The germline gives CDR1 SGHRS, CDR2 YFSETQ. This CDR3 reads CASSSGLAGMADTQYF. The CDR3 bases are TGCGCCAGCAGCTCCGGACTAGCGGGGATGGCAGATACGCAGTATTTT.

This clonotype was counted between two and nine times. This chain links TRBV7-9 with TRBJ2-5; 7 bases match TRBD2. The CDR3 runs to 15 residues. Germline CDR1 SEHNR, CDR2 FQNEAQ (reference sequence). V gave up 5 bases and J gave up 1 base; unmatched junction bases: 7. The CDR3, as DNA: TGTGCCAGCAGCCCCCGTGGGGGGGTCCAAGAGACCCAGTACTTC. Its protein product is CASSPRGGVQETQYF.

This clonotype was seen many times. The chain couples TRBV20-1 to TRBJ1-1; 7 nucleotides align to TRBD1. The CDR3 is 15 amino acids. V shed 6 bases and J 0 bases; nucleotides not matched to a gene: 10. The germline CDR1 and CDR2 sequences are DFQATT and SNEGSKA (reference sequence). CDR3 in DNA: TGCAGTGCGACCGGGGACAGTACCATGAACACTGAAGCTTTCTTT. It specifies CSATGDSTMNTEAFF.

This clonotype has just a few counts. The chain combines TRBV20-1 with TRBJ2-7, with D hard to call. The germline CDR1 and CDR2 sequences are DFQATT and SNEGSKA (reference sequence). The length of the CDR3 is 11 residues. With 6 bases removed from V and 7 bases from J, the gap between germline ends came to 13 bases. CDR3 loop: CSASLTTEQYF. CDR3 sequence (DNA): TGCAGTGCAAGCCTCACCACGGAGCAGTACTTC.

V is TRBV4-2 and J is TRBJ2-5; a weak D match, TRBD2 (5 bases). This CDR3 is built from 14 residues. Germline lookup yields CDR1 LGHNA and CDR2 YNFKEQ. Trimming pared 4 bases from V and 5 bases from J, leaving 14 bases between. The CDR3 DNA reads as TGTGCCAGCAGCCCCTATGCTAGCCGGGAGACCCAGTACTTC. Its translation: CASSPYASRETQYF.